A selection of T cell receptor beta chains follows, all from one sample in a study of Graves' ophthalmopathy and Graves' hyperthyroidism. TCRdb re-derived calls from the multiplex PCR reads in MiXCR, one entry per CDR3 protein. The table has 900,000 to 1,200,000 distinct CDR3 sequences, 36% seen once. Material for sequencing was peripheral blood or thyroid tissue (not recorded which). Source of these receptors: an adult man with Graves' hyperthyroidism. Each CDR3 is given with its conserved first and last residue. Each record gives: clone size, J gene, D gene, V gene, CDR3 length, CDR3 protein, CDR3 DNA. A D gene is named only where the DNA matches it firmly. A row's size may be missing; if present it is once, few, many or a size class.

few TRBJ2-3 TRBD1 TRBV7-6 15 CASRRGQGLADTQYF TGTGCCAGCAGACGGGGACAGGGGTTGGCAGATACGCAGTATTTT
few TRBJ2-2 - TRBV11-3 12 CASSGETGELFF TGTGCCAGCAGCGGAGAAACCGGGGAGCTGTTTTTT
once TRBJ1-6 TRBD1 TRBV2 21 CASSDSIPGQGRTSYNSPLHF TGTGCCAGCAGTGACTCGATACCCGGACAGGGGCGAACCTCCTATAATTCACCCCTCCACTTT
many TRBJ1-5 TRBD1 TRBV19 14 CASTGQGGYQPQHF TGTGCCAGTACTGGACAGGGTGGGTACCAGCCCCAGCATTTT
- TRBJ2-2 - TRBV7-8 16 CASSRTEGSNTGELFF TGTGCCAGCAGCCGAACGGAGGGCTCGAACACCGGGGAGCTGTTTTTT
- TRBJ1-6 - TRBV4-2 18 CASSRATPGEGNNSPLHF TGTGCCAGCAGCCGAGCTACCCCTGGCGAGGGGAATAATTCACCCCTCCACTTT
- TRBJ2-7 - TRBV6-5 14 CASRPSRGTYEQYF TGTGCCAGCAGACCCTCACGGGGAACCTACGAGCAGTACTTC
- TRBJ1-3 - TRBV4-1 17 CASSQEPGADPGNTIYF TGCGCCAGCAGCCAAGAGCCGGGGGCAGATCCTGGAAACACCATATATTTT
many TRBJ1-1 - TRBV7-9 16 CASTPEERGANTEAFF TGTGCCAGCACCCCTGAGGAAAGAGGAGCCAACACTGAAGCTTTCTTT
- TRBJ2-7 TRBD2 TRBV30 15 CAWESGRVHYYEQYF TGTGCCTGGGAGAGCGGGAGGGTCCACTACTACGAGCAGTACTTC
- TRBJ1-1 - TRBV6-6 16 CASSNEGEGLNTEAFF TGTGCCAGCAGCAACGAGGGAGAGGGTTTGAACACTGAAGCTTTCTTT
many TRBJ1-6 - TRBV2 15 CASSENGQINSPLHF TGTGCCAGCAGTGAAAACGGACAGATCAATTCACCCCTCCACTTT
- TRBJ2-5 - TRBV20-1 15 CSARDWVIPQETQYF TGCAGTGCTAGAGATTGGGTTATTCCTCAAGAGACCCAGTACTTC
- TRBJ2-5 - TRBV29-1 10 CSVAVETQYF TGCAGCGTTGCTGTGGAGACCCAGTACTTC
- TRBJ2-2 - TRBV7-9 12 CASSLNSRELFF TGTGCCAGCAGCTTGAATAGCCGGGAGCTGTTTTTT
many TRBJ1-3 - TRBV20-1 14 CSARGGGSGNTIYF TGCAGTGCTAGAGGCGGGGGCTCTGGAAACACCATATATTTT
- TRBJ1-4 TRBD1 TRBV27 14 CASSSHRGNEKLFF TGTGCCAGCAGTTCCCACAGGGGGAATGAAAAACTGTTTTTT
few TRBJ2-7 TRBD1 TRBV6-5 14 CASGSTGLLGEQYF TGTGCCAGCGGTTCGACAGGGCTCCTGGGCGAGCAGTACTTC
- TRBJ2-5 TRBD1 TRBV5-1 16 CASSLEFWDREETQYF TGCGCCAGCAGCTTGGAGTTTTGGGACAGGGAAGAGACCCAGTACTTC
- TRBJ2-2 TRBD2 TRBV7-9 18 CASSSAERSGENTGELFF TGTGCCAGCAGCTCAGCCGAAAGAAGCGGGGAAAACACCGGGGAGCTGTTTTTT
- TRBJ2-5 - TRBV7-9 12 CASSLAGAAQYF TGTGCCAGCAGCTTAGCAGGGGCGGCCCAGTACTTC
many TRBJ1-5 - TRBV29-1 14 CSVRTDNSNQPQHF TGCAGCGTTCGGACAGACAATAGCAATCAGCCCCAGCATTTT
many TRBJ2-7 TRBD2 TRBV11-2 17 CASSFTWLAGVYYEQYF TGTGCCAGCAGCTTCACTTGGCTAGCGGGAGTCTACTACGAGCAGTACTTC
- TRBJ1-1 TRBD1 TRBV9 15 CASSAGTDGNTEAFF TGTGCCAGCAGCGCAGGGACAGACGGGAACACTGAAGCTTTCTTT
many TRBJ2-5 - TRBV5-1 12 CASSGVQETQYF TGTGCCTCGTCCGGGGTCCAAGAGACCCAGTACTTC
- TRBJ2-5 - TRBV9 14 CASRGWQILETQYF TGTGCCAGCAGAGGGTGGCAGATTTTGGAGACCCAGTACTTC
few TRBJ1-5 TRBD1 TRBV19 15 CASRTDRDGGQPQHF TGTGCCAGTAGAACCGACAGGGATGGGGGTCAGCCCCAGCATTTT
few TRBJ1-2 - TRBV9 15 CASSLQLKDNYGYTF TGTGCCAGCAGTTTACAGTTAAAAGACAACTATGGCTACACCTTC
few TRBJ2-7 TRBD2 TRBV6-6 14 CATGTSGSSYEQYF TGTGCCACCGGGACTAGCGGGAGCTCCTACGAGCAGTACTTC
- TRBJ2-7 TRBD2 TRBV10-3 15 CASSSRTSGSIEQYF TGTGCCAGCAGCTCCCGAACTAGCGGGAGTATTGAGCAGTACTTC
many TRBJ1-1 - TRBV13 13 CASSPPSDSGTFF TGTGCCAGCAGCCCACCCTCCGACAGTGGGACTTTCTTT
- TRBJ1-3 - TRBV3-1 17 CASSVNGFASSRNTIYF TGTGCCAGCAGCGTTAATGGGTTCGCCTCCTCTAGAAACACCATATATTTT
many TRBJ2-7 - TRBV20-1 15 CSASLEAVKGYEQYF TGCAGTGCTAGCCTTGAAGCGGTGAAAGGGTACGAGCAGTACTTC
- TRBJ1-1 - TRBV5-1 18 CASSLGARGRGLNTEAFF TGCGCCAGCAGCTTGGGGGCCAGGGGAAGAGGGTTGAACACTGAAGCTTTCTTT
many TRBJ1-5 TRBD1 TRBV19 15 CASNEHRDRGQPQHF TGTGCCAGTAACGAACACCGGGACAGGGGTCAGCCCCAGCATTTT
many TRBJ1-1 - TRBV5-8 14 CASSLGILNTEAFF TGTGCCAGCAGCTTGGGCATTCTGAACACTGAAGCTTTCTTT
- TRBJ2-6 TRBD1 TRBV7-2 13 CASSFDRGWTEAF TGTGCCAGCAGCTTCGACAGGGGTTGGACTGAAGCTTTC
- TRBJ2-7 TRBD2 TRBV4-2 17 CASSQDHKTSGSYEQYF TGTGCCAGCAGCCAAGATCATAAGACTAGCGGCTCCTACGAGCAGTACTTC
many TRBJ2-5 TRBD2 TRBV11-2 15 CASSFLGAGQETQYF TGTGCCAGCAGCTTTCTTGGAGCGGGACAAGAGACCCAGTACTTC
few TRBJ1-2 - TRBV28 14 CAGESRDKSYGYTF TGTGCCGGAGAATCACGGGACAAATCTTATGGCTACACCTTC
- TRBJ2-7 - TRBV29-1 12 CSVRPGIYEQYF TGCAGCGTCCGCCCAGGGATCTACGAGCAGTACTTC
- TRBJ1-3 TRBD1 TRBV10-1 16 CASSEGQGNSGNTIYF TGCGCCAGCAGTGAGGGACAGGGCAACTCTGGAAACACCATATATTTT
many TRBJ1-5 TRBD1 TRBV11-2 14 CASSRTGGVQPQHF TGTGCCAGCAGCCGGACAGGGGGCGTCCAGCCCCAGCATTTT
many TRBJ1-6 TRBD1 TRBV25-1 17 CASREGTGGFLNSPLHF TGTGCCAGCAGGGAGGGGACAGGGGGTTTTTTGAATTCACCCCTCCACTTT
many TRBJ1-6 TRBD1 TRBV19 13 CASGQGANSPLHF TGTGCCAGCGGACAGGGGGCCAATTCACCCCTCCACTTT